One and the same sample provided the 7 T cell receptor beta chains below, sequenced in a study of spatial heterogeneity in lung cancer (dated by TCRdb to about 2019). The time point label, as the study defines it: blood at routine non-recurrence follow-up after resection. Library preparation was by 5' RACE. Reads for this sample came from a NextSeq 500. The public reads were run again by TCRdb, first through fastp at Q25 and then through MiXCR, and only productive beta chains were kept. Rows with one shared CDR3 protein collapse into an entry with the most common genes and DNA. The sample has 25,000 to 35,000 distinct CDR3 sequences on record, less than 6.5% of them singletons. Roughly a quarter of the sample is taken by the ten largest. This material consisted of PBMCs, taken at follow-up. These receptors came from a female donor with early-stage non-small cell lung cancer.

The table lists this clonotype with many counts. One end of the junction fails to match germline, which may point to a read error. The chain has TRBV5-6 and TRBJ2-4; TRBD1 aligns across 7 bases. The CDR3 sequence is 13 residues long. CDR1 SGHDT and CDR2 YYEEEE come from the germline V gene. The CDR3 DNA sequence: TGTGCCAGCAGCTACGGGACAGCTCTCCCAATGGACTTC. Translation gives CASSYGTALPMDF.

This clonotype has at least ten counts. The chain recombines TRBV6-2 or TRBV6-3 with TRBJ2-7, with 8 bases matching TRBD1. There are 15 residues in the CDR3. In germline, CDR1 is MNHEY, CDR2 SVGEGT. V lost 6 bases, J lost 2 bases, and 9 bases stayed unmatched. The CDR3 spells CASRSTGTGTYEQYF. In DNA, the CDR3 is TGTGCCAGCAGATCCACCGGGACAGGAACCTACGAGCAGTACTTC.

The genes are TRBV5-5 and TRBJ2-1; D might be TRBD1 (6 bases). Per the germline V gene, CDR1 is SGHKS and CDR2 is YYEKEE (reference sequence). With 7 bases removed from V and 6 bases from J, the gap between germline ends came to 23 bases. This CDR3 region has 16 residues. CDR3 region: CASRLTQGSRVNEQFF. The CDR3 bases are TGTGCCAGCCGACTTACCCAGGGGAGTAGGGTCAATGAGCAGTTCTTC. Together with reference TRBV5-5 and TRBJ2-1, the CDR3 gives the full variable domain: DAGVTQSPTHLIKTRGQQVTLRCSPISGHKSVSWYQQVLGQGPQFIFQYYEKEERGRGNFPDRFSARQFPNYSSELNVNALLLGDSALYLCASRLTQGSRVNEQFFGPGTRLTVL.

This clonotype occurred many times. The chain is built from TRBV4-1 and TRBJ2-1, with D maybe TRBD1 (6 bases). CDR1 and CDR2 (germline): MGHRA, YSYEKL. This CDR3 has 15 residues. V gave up 1 base and J gave up 4 bases, with 11 bases separating them. The CDR3 spells CASSQGRTVYNEQFF. In DNA form, the CDR3 reads TGCGCCAGCAGCCAAGGCCGGACAGTATACAATGAGCAGTTCTTC.

At least ten counts were recorded for this clonotype. This chain uses TRBV4-3 with TRBJ2-2; 7 bases align to TRBD1. This CDR3 has 17 residues. CDR1 is LGHNA and CDR2 is YSLEER in the germline V gene. Germline trimming cut 1 base from V and 1 base from J; bases unmatched to any gene: 6. In nucleotides, the CDR3 is TGCGCCAGCAGCCAAGTTGTGGGACAGAGGAACACCGGGGAGCTGTTTTTT. Protein sequence: CASSQVVGQRNTGELFF.

There are many counts of this clonotype. The chain has TRBV24-1 and TRBJ2-7; D gene unclear. V was trimmed by 1 base and J by 2 bases, leaving 8 bases between them. Per germline, CDR1 KGHDR and CDR2 SFDVKD. The CDR3 spans 14 residues. The CDR3 spells CATSDFSSPYEQYF. The CDR3 region has the DNA TGTGCCACCAGTGATTTCAGCAGTCCCTACGAGCAGTACTTC.

The table lists this clonotype with many counts. The V call is TRBV20-1, the J call TRBJ2-2, with a weak D call TRBD1 (5 bases). Germline values: CDR1 DFQATT, CDR2 SNEGSKA (reference sequence). Trimming cost V 4 bases and J 0 bases, with 9 bases left between them. This CDR3 contains 14 residues. The CDR3 spells CSANTGTNTGELFF. The DNA of the CDR3 is TGCAGTGCTAATACAGGAACGAACACCGGGGAGCTGTTTTTT.